Listed below are T cell receptor beta chains from one sample, sequenced in a study of T-cell memory formation after mild COVID-19. TCRdb reprocessed the 5' RACE reads with MiXCR, giving one entry per CDR3 protein. The table has some 82,000 distinct CDR3 sequences, roughly 13% seen once. Source material: PBMCs or a T cell subset sorted from them (not recorded which). These receptors were taken from a man in his late teens or twenties who had mild COVID-19 (a few samples of this study predate the infection). Cell type and time point are not known. The CDR3 runs from the conserved cysteine through the conserved F or W. A D gene is named only where the DNA matches it firmly. Clone sizes are given selectively: once, few, many, or a class where the clone is expanded.

abundance: .
d_gene: TRBD1
j_gene: TRBJ1-2
v_gene: TRBV4-3
CDR3nt: TGCGCCAGCAGCCAAGAACCGACAGGGACTAACTATGGCTACACCTTC
CDR3aa: CASSQEPTGTNYGYTF

abundance: few
d_gene: .
j_gene: TRBJ2-5
v_gene: TRBV4-1
CDR3nt: TGCGCCAGCAGCCAAAATAGTGGGGGACCAGAGACCCAGTACTTC
CDR3aa: CASSQNSGGPETQYF

abundance: .
d_gene: TRBD1
j_gene: TRBJ2-7
v_gene: TRBV20-1
CDR3nt: TGCAGTGCTAGCGGGGGACAGGGTTACGAGCAGTACTTC
CDR3aa: CSASGGQGYEQYF

abundance: few
d_gene: TRBD1
j_gene: TRBJ1-4
v_gene: TRBV4-1
CDR3nt: TGCGCCAGCAGCCAGGGACAGCGTAGTGAAAAACTGTTTTTT
CDR3aa: CASSQGQRSEKLFF

abundance: many
d_gene: .
j_gene: TRBJ2-3
v_gene: TRBV6-1
CDR3nt: TGTGCCAGCAGTGACCTGGGTCCAGATACGCAGTATTTT
CDR3aa: CASSDLGPDTQYF

abundance: many
d_gene: .
j_gene: TRBJ2-3
v_gene: TRBV29-1
CDR3nt: TGCAGCGTTGGAATTAGCGGAAGGACAGATACGCAGTATTTT
CDR3aa: CSVGISGRTDTQYF

abundance: few
d_gene: .
j_gene: TRBJ2-1
v_gene: TRBV9
CDR3nt: TGTGCCAGCAGCGGAGGGGGGTCTGCGAATGAGCAGTTCTTC
CDR3aa: CASSGGGSANEQFF

abundance: few
d_gene: TRBD1
j_gene: TRBJ2-5
v_gene: TRBV7-8
CDR3nt: TGTGCCAGCAACCCACAGGGGGCTGAGACCCAGTACTTC
CDR3aa: CASNPQGAETQYF

abundance: few
d_gene: .
j_gene: TRBJ2-2
v_gene: TRBV12-3/TRBV12-4
CDR3nt: TGTGCCAGCAGCATACAGTTACCGAACACCGGGGAGCTGTTTTTT
CDR3aa: CASSIQLPNTGELFF

abundance: many
d_gene: TRBD2
j_gene: TRBJ2-7
v_gene: TRBV4-2
CDR3nt: TGTGCCAGCAGCCAAGGCTCCGGGGGGGAGTACTACGAGCAGTACTTC
CDR3aa: CASSQGSGGEYYEQYF

abundance: .
d_gene: TRBD1
j_gene: TRBJ1-4
v_gene: TRBV5-1
CDR3nt: TGCGCCAGCAGCCCGCGGTCGTATGTGCAGACAGGGGATGAAAAACTGTTTTTT
CDR3aa: CASSPRSYVQTGDEKLFF

abundance: .
d_gene: .
j_gene: TRBJ2-3
v_gene: TRBV30
CDR3nt: TGTGCCTTCCAGGAGGGACATATGGGATATACGCAGTATTTT
CDR3aa: CAFQEGHMGYTQYF

abundance: few
d_gene: .
j_gene: TRBJ1-2
v_gene: TRBV7-8
CDR3nt: TGTGCCAGCAGCTTAGCGCGTGCGGGGCCGAACTATGGCTACACCTTC
CDR3aa: CASSLARAGPNYGYTF

abundance: .
d_gene: .
j_gene: TRBJ1-2
v_gene: TRBV7-3
CDR3nt: TGTGCCAGCAGCCAAACCCCGGGCGGCGGGGCGGAAGGCTACACCTTC
CDR3aa: CASSQTPGGGAEGYTF

abundance: .
d_gene: .
j_gene: TRBJ2-3
v_gene: TRBV7-2
CDR3nt: TGTGCCAGCAGCTTCGAGTTGGCAGATACGCAGTATTTT
CDR3aa: CASSFELADTQYF

abundance: .
d_gene: .
j_gene: TRBJ2-7
v_gene: TRBV5-5
CDR3nt: TGTGCCAGCAGCTTGCCCCAGGGGAGCTACGAGCAGTACTTC
CDR3aa: CASSLPQGSYEQYF

abundance: few
d_gene: TRBD1
j_gene: TRBJ2-5
v_gene: TRBV4-3
CDR3nt: TGCGCCAGCAGCCAAGATCGGGACAGGGGGCAAGAGACCCAGTACTTC
CDR3aa: CASSQDRDRGQETQYF

abundance: .
d_gene: TRBD2
j_gene: TRBJ2-1
v_gene: TRBV6-1
CDR3nt: TGTGCCTTAGGACTAGCGGGGGGTTACAATGAGCAGTTCTTC
CDR3aa: CALGLAGGYNEQFF

abundance: many
d_gene: .
j_gene: TRBJ2-5
v_gene: TRBV7-9
CDR3nt: TGTGCCAGCAGCTTAGACGGGACGGAGACCCAGTACTTC
CDR3aa: CASSLDGTETQYF

abundance: .
d_gene: TRBD2
j_gene: TRBJ2-3
v_gene: TRBV7-6
CDR3nt: TGTGCCAGCAGCTACGGACTAGCGGGGGGGATAGATACGCAGTATTTT
CDR3aa: CASSYGLAGGIDTQYF

abundance: .
d_gene: TRBD1
j_gene: TRBJ2-7
v_gene: TRBV4-3
CDR3nt: TGCGCCAGCAGCCGGACAGGGTTATCCGAGCAGTACTTC
CDR3aa: CASSRTGLSEQYF

abundance: few
d_gene: .
j_gene: TRBJ2-7
v_gene: TRBV15
CDR3nt: TGTGCCACCAGCAGTGCAGGGGTCGAGCAGTACTTC
CDR3aa: CATSSAGVEQYF

abundance: .
d_gene: .
j_gene: TRBJ1-1
v_gene: TRBV7-8
CDR3nt: TGTGCCAGCAGCTTAGTATGGGGCGGAGGCACTGAAGCTTTCTTT
CDR3aa: CASSLVWGGGTEAFF

abundance: few
d_gene: .
j_gene: TRBJ2-2
v_gene: TRBV12-3/TRBV12-4
CDR3nt: TGTGCCAGCAGCCTTAAACCGGGGGAGCTGTTTTTT
CDR3aa: CASSLKPGELFF

abundance: few
d_gene: .
j_gene: TRBJ1-5
v_gene: TRBV4-1
CDR3nt: TGCGCCAGCAGCCAAGATTCCGCCCCGGGTTTCAATCAGCCCCAGCATTTT
CDR3aa: CASSQDSAPGFNQPQHF

abundance: few
d_gene: TRBD1
j_gene: TRBJ1-5
v_gene: TRBV7-9
CDR3nt: TGTGCCAGCAGCCTTGGGACAGCTCGGCAGCCCCAGCATTTT
CDR3aa: CASSLGTARQPQHF

abundance: few
d_gene: .
j_gene: TRBJ2-6
v_gene: TRBV29-1
CDR3nt: TGCAGCGTTGAAGAGGGACTTTCCCCTGGGGCCAACGTCCTGACTTTC
CDR3aa: CSVEEGLSPGANVLTF

abundance: .
d_gene: TRBD1
j_gene: TRBJ1-2
v_gene: TRBV7-7
CDR3nt: TGTGCTAGCAGCGGGACAGGGGTGGAGGGTGGCTACACCTTC
CDR3aa: CASSGTGVEGGYTF

abundance: .
d_gene: .
j_gene: TRBJ1-4
v_gene: TRBV6-5
CDR3nt: TGTGCCAGCAAAAGAGGAAGTGAAAAACTGTTTTTT
CDR3aa: CASKRGSEKLFF

abundance: .
d_gene: TRBD2
j_gene: TRBJ2-5
v_gene: TRBV4-3
CDR3nt: TGCGCCAGCAGCCAAGATCGAAGGACGGGAGGTGGACAGACCCAGTACTTC
CDR3aa: CASSQDRRTGGGQTQYF

abundance: few
d_gene: .
j_gene: TRBJ1-1
v_gene: TRBV6-1
CDR3nt: TGTGCCAGCCGATATAAACGGGATTTTTTGACTGAAGCTTTCTTT
CDR3aa: CASRYKRDFLTEAFF

abundance: few
d_gene: TRBD1
j_gene: TRBJ2-7
v_gene: TRBV12-3/TRBV12-4
CDR3nt: TGTGCCAGCAGTTCGCCAGGGGGCGTGGGGTACGAGCAGTACTTC
CDR3aa: CASSSPGGVGYEQYF

abundance: many
d_gene: .
j_gene: TRBJ1-2
v_gene: TRBV4-1
CDR3nt: TGCGCCAGCAGCCCCCGCCAAGGAGTTGGCTATGGCTACACCTTC
CDR3aa: CASSPRQGVGYGYTF

abundance: .
d_gene: .
j_gene: TRBJ1-3
v_gene: TRBV4-1
CDR3nt: TGCGCCAGCAGCCAAGATCGCGTGGGGGGAAACACCATATATTTT
CDR3aa: CASSQDRVGGNTIYF

abundance: .
d_gene: TRBD1
j_gene: TRBJ2-7
v_gene: TRBV14
CDR3nt: TGTGCCAGCAGCCAAGGGGGGCACAGGGGCGAGCAGTACTTC
CDR3aa: CASSQGGHRGEQYF

abundance: .
d_gene: TRBD1
j_gene: TRBJ2-1
v_gene: TRBV4-1
CDR3nt: TGCGCCAGCAGCCAGCACCGTTTAACAGGGGAAGGCTACAATGAGCAGTTCTTC
CDR3aa: CASSQHRLTGEGYNEQFF

abundance: .
d_gene: .
j_gene: TRBJ2-4
v_gene: TRBV10-2
CDR3nt: TGCGCCAGCAGTGACCAAAACATTCAGTACTTC
CDR3aa: CASSDQNIQYF

abundance: .
d_gene: .
j_gene: TRBJ2-5
v_gene: TRBV7-2
CDR3nt: TGTGCCAGCAGCTTAGGGGGGTCCCAAGAGACCCAGTACTTC
CDR3aa: CASSLGGSQETQYF

abundance: .
d_gene: .
j_gene: TRBJ2-1
v_gene: TRBV12-3/TRBV12-4
CDR3nt: TGTGCCAGCAGTTTGTCTATAAGAAATGAGCAGTTCTTC
CDR3aa: CASSLSIRNEQFF

abundance: .
d_gene: TRBD2
j_gene: TRBJ2-1
v_gene: TRBV7-9
CDR3nt: TGTGCCAGCCCCGCTAGCGGCAATGAGCAGTTCTTC
CDR3aa: CASPASGNEQFF

abundance: few
d_gene: .
j_gene: TRBJ2-3
v_gene: TRBV6-4
CDR3nt: TGTGCCAGCAGTGACGGGATCGACACAGATACGCAGTATTTT
CDR3aa: CASSDGIDTDTQYF

abundance: .
d_gene: TRBD2
j_gene: TRBJ2-7
v_gene: TRBV7-9
CDR3nt: TGTGCCAGCAGCTTTCTAGCGGGGTCCTACGAGCAGTACTTC
CDR3aa: CASSFLAGSYEQYF

abundance: .
d_gene: TRBD1
j_gene: TRBJ2-4
v_gene: TRBV5-1
CDR3nt: TGCGCCAGCAGCTTAGGGGACAGGGGGGCCAAAAACATTCAGTACTTC
CDR3aa: CASSLGDRGAKNIQYF

abundance: .
d_gene: .
j_gene: TRBJ1-5
v_gene: TRBV7-8
CDR3nt: TGTGCCAGCAGCTTAGCGAGCCAGGGGAGTCAGCCCCAGCATTTT
CDR3aa: CASSLASQGSQPQHF

abundance: .
d_gene: TRBD1
j_gene: TRBJ1-5
v_gene: TRBV7-9
CDR3nt: TGTGCCAGCAGCCCCCGGGACAGGTATCAGCCCCAGCATTTT
CDR3aa: CASSPRDRYQPQHF